Each of the 14 T cell receptor beta chains below was sequenced from the same sample in a study of T cells after yellow fever vaccination. In TCRdb, the 5' RACE reads were re-called with MiXCR into one record per CDR3 protein. The repertoire holds a few hundred thousand distinct CDR3 sequences, with around 4% as singletons. The material sequenced was PBMCs, taken on the day of the yellow fever booster vaccination. These receptors all come from a man between 18 and 35 years old who received the YFV17D yellow fever vaccine.

J is TRBJ1-2 and V is TRBV12-3 or TRBV12-4; D not resolved. The CDR3 extends over 13 amino acids. V dropped 3 bases and J dropped 4 bases, with 9 bases sitting between them. The CDR3 bases are TGTGCCAGCAGTTTCTCAGAGCCCTATGGCTACACCTTC. Its protein product is CASSFSEPYGYTF.

This clonotype was seen ten or more times. The genes are TRBV30 and TRBJ2-3; D might be TRBD2 (5 bases). The germline V and J ends were trimmed by 2 bases and 3 bases, with 9 bases remaining between them. Germline CDR1 reads GTSNPN; CDR2 reads SVGIG (reference sequence). The length of the CDR3 is 13 residues. CDR3 DNA: TGTGCCTGGAGTCGGGGTATGACAGATACGCAGTATTTT. It encodes CAWSRGMTDTQYF.

The table lists this clonotype with many counts. The J gene is TRBJ2-2, the V gene TRBV4-2, with 9 positions matching TRBD2. This CDR3 is built from 15 residues. V shed 4 bases and J 6 bases; nucleotides not matched to a gene: 6. Germline lookup yields CDR1 LGHNA and CDR2 YNFKEQ. CDR3 in amino acids: CASSPGQRGAGELFF. CDR3 bases: TGTGCCAGCAGCCCTGGACAGCGGGGGGCCGGGGAGCTGTTTTTT.

The sample holds many counts of this clonotype. The CDR3 nucleotides are TGTGCCAGCAGTCCGGGACTAGCGGAAGCCGGGGAGCTGTTTTTT. Its protein product is CASSPGLAEAGELFF. The chain employs TRBV12-3 or TRBV12-4 and TRBJ2-2; 11 bases line up with TRBD2. With 5 bases clipped from V and 6 bases from J, the junction kept 5 bases outside the gene matches. The CDR3 totals 15 residues.

This clonotype was counted only a few times. The chain uses TRBV24-1 and TRBJ2-3, with TRBD2 identical over 14 bases. This CDR3 is built from 17 residues. Trimming removed 4 bases from V and 2 bases from J; junction bases left unmatched: 4. Looked up from germline, CDR1 is KGHDR and CDR2 is SFDVKD. The CDR3 coding sequence is TGTGCCACCAGTGAACCGGGACTAGCGGGGGACACAGATACGCAGTATTTT. Its translation: CATSEPGLAGDTDTQYF.

The sample holds many counts of this clonotype. This sequence joins TRBV7-9 and TRBJ2-3, with D possibly matching TRBD2 (6 bases). The CDR3 is 14 amino acids. With 4 bases removed from V and 4 bases from J, the gap between germline ends came to 12 bases. The germline V gene has CDR1 SEHNR and CDR2 FQNEAQ (reference sequence). The CDR3 here is CASSSSGPADTQYF. In nucleotides, the CDR3 is TGTGCCAGCAGCTCCAGCGGGCCCGCAGATACGCAGTATTTT.

At least ten counts were recorded for this clonotype. One end of the junction fails to match germline, which may point to a read error. Here the CDR3 DNA reads TGTGCCAGCAGGAGACAGGAGCCCAGTCCCCCCTTC. The encoded protein is CASRRQEPSPPF. The rearrangement uses TRBV6-2 or TRBV6-3 and TRBJ1-2, with D possibly being TRBD1 (6 bases). CDR1 MNHEY and CDR2 SVGEGT come from the germline V gene. This CDR3 spans 12 amino acids.

This clonotype was counted ten times or more. The rearrangement uses TRBV5-1 and TRBJ2-7, with D tentatively TRBD1 or TRBD2 (6 bases each). The V gene's germline CDR1 is SGHRS and CDR2 YFSETQ. Deletions cut 0 bases from V and 6 bases from J, with 10 bases between. The CDR3 spans 13 residues. The CDR3 sequence: CASSLDGGFEQYV. CDR3 DNA sequence: TGCGCCAGCAGCTTGGACGGGGGCTTCGAGCAGTACGTC.

At least ten counts were recorded for this clonotype. The chain joins TRBV7-2 to TRBJ2-2; TRBD2 matches at 9 bases. Germline V CDR1 and CDR2: SGHTA, FQGNSA. V trimming: 6 bases; J trimming: 4 bases; junction bases outside the gene matches: 12. This CDR3 contains 17 residues. The CDR3 is CASRPRGGGAGTGELFF. CDR3 nucleotides: TGTGCCAGCAGGCCCCGCGGCGGGGGGGCGGGCACCGGGGAGCTGTTTTTT.

This clonotype was seen more than once but under ten times. The chain recombines TRBV12-3 or TRBV12-4 with TRBJ2-1; D assignment may be TRBD1 or TRBD2 (6 bases each). The length of the CDR3 is 16 residues. Trimming cost V 6 bases and J 4 bases, with 19 bases left between them. CDR3 loop: CASSPTTGAGYNEQFF. The DNA of the CDR3 is TGTGCCAGCAGCCCAACGACGGGGGCCGGGTACAATGAGCAGTTCTTC.

V is TRBV12-3 or TRBV12-4 and J is TRBJ1-4; D gene unclear. The CDR3 runs to 13 residues. The V and J ends lost 2 bases and 15 bases respectively, with 16 bases between them. The CDR3, as DNA: TGTGCCAGCAGTTTACATAGAGCGAACAAATTGTTTTTT. It encodes CASSLHRANKLFF.

The sample holds many counts of this clonotype. This rearrangement joins TRBV7-2 to TRBJ1-2; no clear D. The CDR3 runs 13 residues. Trimming took 5 bases from V and 4 from J, leaving 11 bases between them. In germline, CDR1 is SGHTA, CDR2 FQGNSA. The CDR3 bases are TGTGCCAGCAGCCCCGGGGAAGGCTATGGCTACACCTTC. Its translation is CASSPGEGYGYTF.

This clonotype was seen at least ten times. This sequence joins TRBV7-9 and TRBJ1-1, with TRBD1 as a possible D gene (5 bases). Trimming removed 3 bases from V and 3 bases from J, with 14 bases in between. The CDR3 runs 15 residues. Germline loops: CDR1 SEHNR, CDR2 FQNEAQ (reference sequence). The CDR3 DNA sequence: TGTGCCAGCAGCTTTCTGGGACCGGGGGACACTGAAGCTTTCTTT. This sequence encodes CASSFLGPGDTEAFF.

This clonotype has a count of ten or more. The V and J genes are TRBV7-2 and TRBJ2-2; 8 bases agree with TRBD2. J gave up 3 bases and V 7 bases, and 10 bases lay outside the gene matches. Per the germline V gene, CDR1 is SGHTA and CDR2 is FQGNSA. The CDR3 runs 16 residues. CDR3 loop: CASTLRGGLDTGELFF. In DNA form, the CDR3 reads TGTGCCAGCACCCTCCGGGGGGGGCTGGACACCGGGGAGCTGTTTTTT.